These 24 T cell receptor beta chains were all obtained from the same sample, sequenced in a study of identical twins. TCRdb used MiXCR to reprocess the 5' RACE reads, holding one entry per CDR3 protein. The sample lists under 900,000 distinct CDR3 sequences; roughly 12% were seen once. The sample was also reused in another study, on yellow fever vaccine responses in identical twins.

Sequencing was performed on PBMCs. The receptors were sampled from a woman aged 18-30 years in good health.

The rearrangement links TRBV10-3 to TRBJ2-1; TRBD2 matches 10 bases. Germline V gene sequence: CDR1 ENHRY, CDR2 SYGVKD. V lost 6 bases, J lost 10 bases, and 6 bases stayed unmatched. The CDR3 totals 13 residues. The CDR3 loop is CAISDLAGVEQFF. For the CDR3, the DNA is TGTGCCATCAGCGACCTAGCGGGGGTAGAGCAGTTCTTC.

The V and J genes are TRBV5-1 and TRBJ1-1, with unresolved D. From germline, CDR1 is SGHRS and CDR2 YFSETQ. The CDR3 runs 14 residues. V lost 4 bases and J lost 1, with 11 bases in between. The CDR3 is CASSPSTENTEAFF. The CDR3 nucleotides are TGCGCCAGCAGCCCGTCGACCGAGAACACTGAAGCTTTCTTT.

The genes are TRBV5-4 and TRBJ2-3; TRBD1 is a possible D gene (6 bases). The CDR3 runs 15 residues. Germline V gene lookup returns CDR1 SGHNT and CDR2 YYREEE (reference sequence). Trimming removed 4 bases at V and 2 bases at J, with 14 bases between. CDR3 coding DNA: TGTGCCAGCAGCCCTTGGACAGAGATCACAGATACGCAGTATTTT. This sequence encodes CASSPWTEITDTQYF.

This chain connects TRBV27 to TRBJ1-4; 7 positions match TRBD1. This CDR3 is built from 18 residues. With 0 bases clipped from V and 4 bases from J, the junction kept 11 bases outside the gene matches. Per the germline V gene, CDR1 is MNHEY and CDR2 is SMNVEV (reference sequence). The CDR3 sequence: CASSLSFRQGSGNEKLFF. CDR3 coding DNA: TGTGCCAGCAGTTTATCTTTTCGACAGGGCTCTGGTAATGAAAAACTGTTTTTT.

There are a few counts of this clonotype. The CDR3 DNA sequence: TGTGCCAGCAGTCCCCTCAGGGACAGCCGAAGTGAAAAACTGTTTTTT. Its protein is CASSPLRDSRSEKLFF. This chain joins TRBV28 and TRBJ1-4; 7 nucleotides agree with TRBD1. The germline gives CDR1 MDHEN, CDR2 SYDVKM. V trimming: 5 bases; J trimming: 7 bases; junction bases outside the gene matches: 13. CDR3 length equals 16 residues.

This clonotype occurred a few times. The V and J genes are TRBV10-3 and TRBJ2-1; maybe TRBD1 (6 bases). Germline V gives CDR1 ENHRY, CDR2 SYGVKD. This CDR3 is built from 15 residues. Trimming left V 3 bases short and J 4 bases short, with 13 bases between. In DNA form, the CDR3 reads TGTGCCATCAGTGACGGACAGACTTTATACAATGAGCAGTTCTTC. Its protein product is CAISDGQTLYNEQFF.

This clonotype was seen once. This chain uses TRBV18 with TRBJ1-5; TRBD1 matches at 7 bases. V lost 3 bases to trimming and J lost 1 base; unmatched junction nucleotides: 12. The CDR3 is 18 residues long. Germline V gene lookup returns CDR1 KGHSH and CDR2 LQKENI. CDR3 nucleotide sequence: TGTGCCAGCTCACCGAGTTCAGGGGGTGGCGGAAGCAATCAGCCCCAGCATTTT. This sequence encodes CASSPSSGGGGSNQPQHF.

This clonotype was recorded at least ten times. The chain has TRBV12-3 or TRBV12-4 and TRBJ2-2; D ambiguous. This CDR3 has 11 residues. V was pared by 6 bases and J by 7 bases, with 6 bases between. The chain's CDR3 is CASSRGGELFF. Written as DNA, the CDR3 is TGTGCCAGCAGCCGAGGCGGGGAGCTGTTTTTT.

The sample holds many counts of this clonotype. The rearrangement uses TRBV4-1 and TRBJ2-1; 8 nucleotides agree with TRBD2. This CDR3 is 16 amino acids long. The germline V gene encodes CDR1 MGHRA and CDR2 YSYEKL. After removal of 1 base from V and 8 bases from J, the junction contained 10 bases not matched to a gene. The CDR3 loop is CASSQGVAGPKDEQFF. The CDR3 coding sequence is TGCGCCAGCAGCCAAGGGGTAGCGGGACCTAAGGATGAGCAGTTCTTC.

This clonotype was seen ten or more times. The genes are TRBV6-1 and TRBJ2-2; no definite D call. CDR1 and CDR2 (germline): MNHNS, SASEGT. The CDR3 length is 13 residues. V was shortened by 2 bases and J by 4 bases, with 5 bases between the two germline ends. CDR3: CASSETATGELFF. The CDR3 DNA reads TGTGCCAGCAGTGAAACCGCCACCGGGGAGCTGTTTTTT.

In this sample, this clonotype turned up a few times. The chain combines TRBV5-1 with TRBJ2-1, with D uncertain. Per germline, CDR1 SGHRS and CDR2 YFSETQ. Deletions cut 3 bases from V and 2 bases from J, with 12 bases between. This CDR3 spans 15 amino acids. In nucleotides, the CDR3 is TGCGCCAGCAGCTACGACTTACGAGCCTACAATGAGCAGTTCTTC. Translating gives CASSYDLRAYNEQFF. Supplemented by reference TRBV5-1 and TRBJ2-1, the full variable domain reads KAGVTQTPRYLIKTRGQQVTLSCSPISGHRSVSWYQQTPGQGLQFLFEYFSETQRNKGNFPGRFSGRQFSNSRSEMNVSTLELGDSALYLCASSYDLRAYNEQFFGPGTRLTVL.

Only a few counts were recorded for this clonotype. The chain couples TRBV7-9 to TRBJ2-3; D unclear. The CDR3 covers 16 residues. Per germline, CDR1 SEHNR and CDR2 FQNEAQ (reference sequence). V shed 1 base and J shed 0 bases, with 11 bases lying between them. DNA for the CDR3: TGTGCCAGCAGCTTAGATATCGGATCTAGCACAGATACGCAGTATTTT. Residues: CASSLDIGSSTDTQYF.

The chain carries TRBV18 and TRBJ2-5; D unclear. Between the trimmed V and J ends, which lost 6 bases and 1 base, there was a span of 9 bases. Germline V gene lookup returns CDR1 KGHSH and CDR2 LQKENI. CDR3 length: 13 amino acids. The DNA of the CDR3 is TGTGCCAGCTCCCTCTACCGCCAAGAGACCCAGTACTTC. This codes for CASSLYRQETQYF.

This clonotype was found a few times. The chain joins TRBV9 to TRBJ2-1; no definite D call. V lost 4 bases and J lost 0, with 14 bases in between. Germline V gives CDR1 SGDLS, CDR2 YYNGEE. The CDR3 is 16 amino acids. This CDR3 is CASSPGSGLSYNEQFF. DNA for the CDR3: TGTGCCAGCAGCCCTGGGTCCGGCCTCTCCTACAATGAGCAGTTCTTC. Based on the CDR3 plus reference TRBV9 and TRBJ2-1, the full variable domain is DSGVTQTPKHLITATGQRVTLRCSPRSGDLSVYWYQQSLDQGLQFLIQYYNGEERAKGNILERFSAQQFPDLHSELNLSSLELGDSALYFCASSPGSGLSYNEQFFGPGTRLTVL.

This clonotype was detected a few times. The J gene is TRBJ2-7, the V gene TRBV2, with a weak D call TRBD1 (5 bases). V was pared by 4 bases and J by 6 bases, with 13 bases between. This CDR3 region has 13 residues. Germline CDR1 and CDR2: SNHLY and FYNNEI. The CDR3 sequence: CASSGPEGVEQYV. CDR3 DNA sequence: TGTGCCAGCAGTGGGCCCGAAGGGGTCGAGCAGTACGTC.

There are a few counts of this clonotype. The J gene is TRBJ2-5, the V gene TRBV3-1; D call uncertain. Germline V gene sequence: CDR1 LGHDT, CDR2 YNNKEL (reference sequence). V dropped 1 base and J dropped 5 bases, with 14 bases sitting between them. The CDR3 covers 15 residues. DNA of the CDR3: TGTGCCAGCAGCCAAGGTTCGCTCCCCATGGAGACCCAGTACTTC. Translated: CASSQGSLPMETQYF.

This clonotype turned up a few times. The gene calls are TRBV5-1 and TRBJ2-5, with D tentatively TRBD2 (5 bases). V was clipped by 3 bases and J by 2 bases, with 11 bases between them. The CDR3 sequence is 14 residues long. The germline gives CDR1 SGHRS, CDR2 YFSETQ. DNA of the CDR3: TGCGCCAGCAGCTCAGGACTGGTACAAGAGACCCAGTACTTC. Residues: CASSSGLVQETQYF.

In this sample, this clonotype turned up a few times. The CDR3 bases are TGTGCCAGCAGCCCTAGGTGGGGGGACATTCAGTACTTC. Protein sequence: CASSPRWGDIQYF. The chain has TRBV11-3 and TRBJ2-4, with a tentative D call TRBD2 (6 bases). The CDR3 is made up of 13 amino acids. The germline gives CDR1 SGHNT, CDR2 YENEEA. V was cut by 5 bases and J by 8 bases, with 13 bases left in between.

This clonotype was counted a few times. The chain has TRBV20-1 and TRBJ2-1; D might be TRBD1 or TRBD2, each matching 7 bases. Germline loops: CDR1 DFQATT, CDR2 SNEGSKA (reference sequence). The CDR3 runs 14 residues. The ends were cut back, 5 bases at V and 6 bases at J, with 17 bases in the middle. The DNA of the CDR3 is TGCAGTGCTCCGGACCTCAGGGGGGGCAATGAGCAGTTCTTC. This translates into CSAPDLRGGNEQFF.

This clonotype showed up just a few times. The chain joins TRBV12-3 or TRBV12-4 to TRBJ2-6, with D perhaps TRBD1 (6 bases). The CDR3 contains 16 residues. V was pared by 5 bases and J by 0 bases, with 11 bases between. The CDR3 DNA reads TGTGCCAGCAGTCCGACAGGAGTCTCTGGGGCCAACGTCCTGACTTTC. It translates to CASSPTGVSGANVLTF.

This clonotype was seen a few times. V and J are TRBV12-3 or TRBV12-4 and TRBJ2-2; no clear D. Trimming stripped 7 bases from V and 0 bases from J, with 9 bases between. The CDR3 runs 14 residues. As DNA, the CDR3 is TGTGCCAGCACCAAGGTTTCGAACACCGGGGAGCTGTTTTTT. This gives the protein CASTKVSNTGELFF.

This clonotype has more than one count but fewer than ten. V gene TRBV5-1 combines with J gene TRBJ2-2, with D hard to call. V was trimmed by 1 base and J by 1 base, leaving 11 bases between them. Germline V lookup: CDR1 SGHRS, CDR2 YFSETQ. The CDR3 extends over 16 amino acids. The CDR3 protein is CASSLKSHLNTGELFF. As DNA, the CDR3 is TGCGCCAGCAGCTTGAAGTCCCACCTGAACACCGGGGAGCTGTTTTTT.

There are a few counts of this clonotype. The chain employs TRBV24-1 and TRBJ2-5; D call uncertain. The V and J ends lost 3 bases and 4 bases respectively, with 14 bases between them. This CDR3 spans 15 amino acids. CDR1 and CDR2 (germline): KGHDR, SFDVKD. This CDR3 reads CATSDPRLNGETQYF. Written as DNA, the CDR3 is TGTGCCACCAGTGATCCCCGGCTAAATGGAGAGACCCAGTACTTC.

This clonotype was counted many times. The rearrangement uses TRBV12-3 or TRBV12-4 and TRBJ2-1; D remains ambiguous. V shed 6 bases and J shed 0 bases, with 18 bases lying between them. CDR3 size: 17 residues. CDR3 nucleotide sequence: TGTGCCAGCAGCATAACGCGGTCTCTTGGCTCCTACAATGAGCAGTTCTTC. Amino acids: CASSITRSLGSYNEQFF.